The present T cell receptor (beta chain) was sequenced within a study of control samples from healthy donors and cancer patients. Deletions cut 8 bases from V and 1 base from J, with 16 bases between. In germline, CDR1 is ENHRY, CDR2 SYGVKD. The CDR3 is made up of 15 amino acids. This clone appeared a few times. Profiled with immunoSEQ multiplex PCR; TCRdb holds only in-frame clones, not every one. Of approximately 14,000 clones listed, approximately 80% were seen once; the top ten hold roughly 15%. Material for sequencing was formalin-fixed, paraffin-embedded tissue. The clonotype was recovered from a female donor with lung cancer. The chain joins TRBV10-3 to TRBJ2-3; a weak D match, TRBD2 (6 bases). CDR3 protein: CAILLEGTGTDTQYF. The CDR3 DNA reads as TGTGCCATCCTCCTGGAGGGAACGGGCACAGATACGCAGTATTTT.